This TCR beta chain stems from a study of blood T cell repertoires in COVID-19. Turning to the study itself: The United States, Italy and Spain provided the acute and convalescent COVID-19 samples.

Authors' methods: Reference gene primer amplification in the assay estimated nucleated cell counts. The assay was immunoSEQ multiplex PCR, and TCRdb's table has in-frame clones only and misses some. That table furnishes V, J and clone size, whereas the DNA furnished D and trimming. Among more than 150,000 clones listed, 70% to 80% were seen once. Participants were aged roughly 18 to 89 years from some 24 US areas. Cohort assignment relied on participant-reported clinical history. The material sequenced was PBMCs or T cells enriched from blood (not recorded which). This sequence originates from a man aged 55-75 years who had been exposed to COVID-19.

The CDR3 DNA follows: TGTGCCAGCAGCCAAACGTCAGGGATTGGCGGAAACACCATATATTTT. This codes for CASSQTSGIGGNTIYF. The chain employs TRBV9 and TRBJ1-3, with D possibly being TRBD1 (5 bases). Per germline, CDR1 SGDLS and CDR2 YYNGEE. The ends were cut back, 4 bases at V and 4 bases at J, with 18 bases in the middle. The CDR3 length is 16 residues.